These T cell receptor beta chains were read from a single sample in a study of T cell repertoires in cytomegalovirus infection. TCRdb fed the reads into MiXCR, producing one record per CDR3 protein. The sample consists of roughly 230,000 distinct CDR3 sequences, about 15% of them appearing once. Source material: CD8+ T cells from PBMCs. The receptors were sampled from a human donor in good health (CMV status not recorded). Some clones in this sample may be carry-over from other donors' samples. Both conserved end residues are part of each CDR3. Only part of the rows carry a size: once, few, many, or a class if the clone is expanded.

size: NA
length: 14
J: TRBJ1-1
V: TRBV12-3/TRBV12-4
CDR3: CAGTTSPRRTEAFF

size: many
length: 15
J: TRBJ2-7
V: TRBV7-8
CDR3: CASSPPGQEYYEQYF

size: many
length: 18
J: TRBJ1-4
V: TRBV28
CDR3: CASSLMGTDLDGGEKLFF

size: few
length: 15
J: TRBJ1-1
V: TRBV12-5
CDR3: CASGSSGGLNTEAFF

size: many
length: 15
J: TRBJ2-1
V: TRBV7-9
CDR3: CASSGRQTGLDEQFF

size: NA
length: 14
J: TRBJ2-7
V: TRBV5-6
CDR3: CASSFVFVGYEQYF

size: many
length: 14
J: TRBJ2-1
V: TRBV7-2
CDR3: CASSFGQGGNEQFF

size: few
length: 22
J: TRBJ2-1
V: TRBV6-2/TRBV6-3
CDR3: CASSYRAGGLRGGRYSYNEQFF

size: many
length: 14
J: TRBJ2-1
V: TRBV7-2
CDR3: CASSLWDRWEEQFF

size: many
length: 15
J: TRBJ2-4
V: TRBV7-6
CDR3: CASSLDGAGKDIQYF

size: NA
length: 15
J: TRBJ2-2
V: TRBV19
CDR3: CASRDTFDRSGELFF

size: NA
length: 15
J: TRBJ2-3
V: TRBV2
CDR3: CASRTTGGGTDTQYF

size: NA
length: 16
J: TRBJ2-5
V: TRBV7-2
CDR3: CASSPKTGGGQETQYF

size: many
length: 14
J: TRBJ1-1
V: TRBV15
CDR3: CATSREEGTDEAFF

size: NA
length: 12
J: TRBJ1-1
V: TRBV11-2
CDR3: CASSSWGWVAFF

size: many
length: 16
J: TRBJ2-3
V: TRBV7-2
CDR3: CASSAVYRRPTDTQYF

size: few
length: 15
J: TRBJ2-7
V: TRBV4-3
CDR3: CASSQVTGGPYEQYF

size: NA
length: 14
J: TRBJ1-4
V: TRBV6-1
CDR3: CASSPGTLNEKLFF

size: few
length: 19
J: TRBJ2-1
V: TRBV19
CDR3: CASSPGVAGGLFSYNEQFF

size: NA
length: 14
J: TRBJ2-1
V: TRBV29-1
CDR3: CSVEGPGGSNEQFF

size: NA
length: 14
J: TRBJ1-1
V: TRBV5-4
CDR3: CASSLARLSTEAFF

size: NA
length: 12
J: TRBJ2-7
V: TRBV29-1
CDR3: CSVVATGGEQYF

size: many
length: 14
J: TRBJ2-7
V: TRBV2
CDR3: CASSSRDYSYEQYF

size: NA
length: 14
J: TRBJ1-2
V: TRBV12-3/TRBV12-4
CDR3: CASSSGTGDFGYTF

size: NA
length: 13
J: TRBJ2-5
V: TRBV5-6
CDR3: CASSLGGAETQYF

size: NA
length: 11
J: TRBJ1-1
V: TRBV6-2/TRBV6-3
CDR3: CASSYGPEAFF

size: many
length: 14
J: TRBJ2-1
V: TRBV12-5
CDR3: CASGLAGGYNEQFF

size: many
length: 14
J: TRBJ2-1
V: TRBV7-9
CDR3: CASSLPVGFNEQFF

size: NA
length: 17
J: TRBJ1-5
V: TRBV7-9
CDR3: CASSLGGRIHSNQPQHF

size: few
length: 15
J: TRBJ1-4
V: TRBV7-9
CDR3: CASSGAYGANEKLFF

size: NA
length: 14
J: TRBJ2-5
V: TRBV5-6
CDR3: CASSGGDREETQYF

size: many
length: 13
J: TRBJ2-1
V: TRBV7-2
CDR3: CASSLNKYNEQFF

size: many
length: 15
J: TRBJ2-3
V: TRBV7-2
CDR3: CASSSGTGSTDTQYF

size: NA
length: 19
J: TRBJ2-3
V: TRBV2
CDR3: CASSLGGTGFRAHTDTQYF

size: NA
length: 14
J: TRBJ1-2
V: TRBV27
CDR3: CASSPEKGNYGYTF

size: NA
length: 14
J: TRBJ2-1
V: TRBV20-1
CDR3: CSARGRQDYNEQFF

size: NA
length: 16
J: TRBJ2-7
V: TRBV15
CDR3: CATSRLRGVSSYEQYF

size: few
length: 16
J: TRBJ1-2
V: TRBV4-1
CDR3: CASSQDRAGGHYGYTF

size: many
length: 13
J: TRBJ1-5
V: TRBV7-2
CDR3: CASARGGNQPQHF

size: NA
length: 14
J: TRBJ1-1
V: TRBV4-1
CDR3: CASSRWDGNTEAFF